The entry that follows covers one T cell receptor (beta chain) sequence. The CDR3 covers 15 residues. The germline CDR1 and CDR2 sequences are SGHNT and YYREEE (reference sequence). V was trimmed by 4 bases and J by 3 bases, leaving 13 bases between them. These data come from a study of blood T cell repertoires in COVID-19. About the study: COVID-19 samples collected from the United States, Italy and Spain covered acute and convalescent phases.

Authors' methods: For nucleated cells, counts were estimated from reference gene primer amplification. Sequenced by immunoSEQ multiplex PCR; TCRdb stores in-frame clones only, minus some. V and J calls plus clone size are reproduced from that table; the DNA served to infer D and trimming. The sample lists approximately 320,000 clones; 65% to 90% were seen once. Input material: peripheral blood. The sequence came from a human donor in a cohort sampled during active COVID-19. The rearrangement joins TRBV5-4 to TRBJ2-2; D is unclear. The CDR3 DNA sequence: TGTGCCAGCAGCCCAAGCCTCCGGGACACCGGGGAGCTGTTTTTT. Residues: CASSPSLRDTGELFF.